This T cell receptor (beta chain) was captured in a study of blood T cell repertoires in COVID-19. At the level of the study: COVID-19 samples, acute and convalescent, were from the United States, Italy and Spain. Sources were T cells, B-cell-depleted T cells, or PBMCs; the material itself was cDNA or gDNA.

Methods used by the authors: It was from reference gene primer amplification that nucleated cell counts were estimated. The repertoire was sequenced with immunoSEQ multiplex PCR; TCRdb's copy has only in-frame clones and lacks some. That table is the source of V, J and clone size, and D and trimming were worked out from the DNA. This sample has 250,000 to 300,000 clones, with more than 80% found just once. This CDR3 comprises 13 residues. Trimming left V 6 bases short and J 2 bases short, with 9 bases between. Germline V gives CDR1 PRHDT, CDR2 FYEKMQ (reference sequence). Sequencing input: PBMCs or T cells enriched from blood (not recorded which). This chain joins TRBV13 and TRBJ2-3, with D perhaps TRBD1 (5 bases). This receptor was obtained from a woman aged 25 to 39 who had recovered from COVID-19. CDR3 region: CASSSTDTDTQYF. The CDR3 nucleotides read TGTGCCAGCAGTTCGACAGACACAGATACGCAGTATTTT.